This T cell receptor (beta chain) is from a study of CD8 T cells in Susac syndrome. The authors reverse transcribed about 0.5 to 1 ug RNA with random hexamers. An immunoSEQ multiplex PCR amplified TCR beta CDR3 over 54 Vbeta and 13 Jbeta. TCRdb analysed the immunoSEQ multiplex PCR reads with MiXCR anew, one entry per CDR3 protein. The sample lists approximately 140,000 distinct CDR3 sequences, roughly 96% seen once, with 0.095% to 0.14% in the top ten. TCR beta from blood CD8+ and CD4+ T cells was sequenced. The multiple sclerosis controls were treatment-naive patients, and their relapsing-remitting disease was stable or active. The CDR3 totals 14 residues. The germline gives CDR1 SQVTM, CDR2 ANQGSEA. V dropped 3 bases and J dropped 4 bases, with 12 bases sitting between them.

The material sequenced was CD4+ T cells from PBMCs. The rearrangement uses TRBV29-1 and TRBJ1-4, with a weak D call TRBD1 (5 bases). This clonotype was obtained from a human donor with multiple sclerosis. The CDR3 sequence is CSVEGRGVNEKLFF. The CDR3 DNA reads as TGCAGCGTTGAGGGACGGGGGGTTAATGAAAAACTGTTTTTT.